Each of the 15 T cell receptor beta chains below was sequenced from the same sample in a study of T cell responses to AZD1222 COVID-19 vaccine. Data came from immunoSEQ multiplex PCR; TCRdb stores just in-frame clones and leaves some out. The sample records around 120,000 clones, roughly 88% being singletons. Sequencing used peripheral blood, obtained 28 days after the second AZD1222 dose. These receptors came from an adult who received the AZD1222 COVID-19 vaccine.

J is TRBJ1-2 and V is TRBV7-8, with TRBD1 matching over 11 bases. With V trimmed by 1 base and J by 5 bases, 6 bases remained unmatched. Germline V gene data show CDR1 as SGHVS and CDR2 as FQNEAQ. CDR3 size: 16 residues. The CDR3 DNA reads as TGTGCCAGCAGCTTAGGGACAGGGGGCTTCCTTTATGGCTACACCTTC. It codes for CASSLGTGGFLYGYTF.

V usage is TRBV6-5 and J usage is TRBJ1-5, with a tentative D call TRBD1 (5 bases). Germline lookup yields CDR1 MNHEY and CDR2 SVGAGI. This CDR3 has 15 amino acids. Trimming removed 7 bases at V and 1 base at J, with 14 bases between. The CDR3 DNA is TGTGCCAGCAAGAGGGACCTTCGGAGCAATCAGCCCCAGCATTTT. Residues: CASKRDLRSNQPQHF.

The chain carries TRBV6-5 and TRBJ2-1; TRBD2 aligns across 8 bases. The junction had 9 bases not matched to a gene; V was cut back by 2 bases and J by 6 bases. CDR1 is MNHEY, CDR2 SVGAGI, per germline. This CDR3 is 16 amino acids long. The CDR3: CASSYPKVAGGNEQFF. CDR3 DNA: TGTGCCAGCAGTTACCCGAAGGTGGCGGGGGGCAATGAGCAGTTCTTC.

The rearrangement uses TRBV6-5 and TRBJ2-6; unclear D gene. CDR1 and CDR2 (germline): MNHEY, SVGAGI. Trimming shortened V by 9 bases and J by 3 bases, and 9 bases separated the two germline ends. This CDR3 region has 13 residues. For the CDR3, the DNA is TGTGCCAGTACCACATTTGGGGCCAACGTCCTGACTTTC. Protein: CASTTFGANVLTF.

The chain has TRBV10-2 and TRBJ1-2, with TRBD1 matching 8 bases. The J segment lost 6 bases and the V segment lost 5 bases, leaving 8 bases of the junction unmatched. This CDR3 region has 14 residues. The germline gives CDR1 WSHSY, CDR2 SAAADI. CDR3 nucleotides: TGCGCCAGCAGTTACTGGACAGGGAGGGATGGCTACACCTTC. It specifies CASSYWTGRDGYTF.

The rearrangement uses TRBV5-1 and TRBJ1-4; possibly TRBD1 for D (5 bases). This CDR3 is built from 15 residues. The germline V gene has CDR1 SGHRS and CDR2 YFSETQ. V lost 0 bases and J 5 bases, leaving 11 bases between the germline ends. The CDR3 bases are TGCGCCAGCAGCTTGGGGATGGGGGGAAATGAAAAACTGTTTTTT. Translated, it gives CASSLGMGGNEKLFF. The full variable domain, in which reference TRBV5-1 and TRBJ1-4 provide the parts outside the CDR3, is KAGVTQTPRYLIKTRGQQVTLSCSPISGHRSVSWYQQTPGQGLQFLFEYFSETQRNKGNFPGRFSGRQFSNSRSEMNVSTLELGDSALYLCASSLGMGGNEKLFFGSGTQLSVL.

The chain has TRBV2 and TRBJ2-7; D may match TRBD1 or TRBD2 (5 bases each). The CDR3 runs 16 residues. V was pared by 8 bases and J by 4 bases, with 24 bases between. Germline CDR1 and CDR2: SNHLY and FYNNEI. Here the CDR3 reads CASLPGYRGGGYEQYF. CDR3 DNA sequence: TGTGCCAGCCTCCCGGGGTACAGAGGTGGGGGTTACGAGCAGTACTTC.

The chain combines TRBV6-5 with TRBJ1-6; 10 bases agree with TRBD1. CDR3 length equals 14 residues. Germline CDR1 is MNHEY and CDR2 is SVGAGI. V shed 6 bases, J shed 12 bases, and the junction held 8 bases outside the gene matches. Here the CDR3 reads CASSPGQGFRPLHF. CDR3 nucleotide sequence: TGTGCCAGCAGCCCGGGACAGGGGTTCAGACCCCTCCACTTT.

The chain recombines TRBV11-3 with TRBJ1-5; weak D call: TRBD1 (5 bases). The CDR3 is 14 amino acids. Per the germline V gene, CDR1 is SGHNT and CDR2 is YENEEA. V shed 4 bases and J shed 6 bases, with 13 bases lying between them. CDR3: CASSCPGVGQPQHF. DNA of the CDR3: TGTGCCAGCAGCTGCCCGGGGGTGGGTCAGCCCCAGCATTTT.

The DNA of the CDR3 is TGTGCCAGTAGTATAATCGACCGGGACAGCTATGGCTACACCTTC. Amino acids: CASSIIDRDSYGYTF. The V and J genes are TRBV19 and TRBJ1-2; TRBD1 matches 7 bases. This CDR3 comprises 15 residues. Germline V gene data show CDR1 as LNHDA and CDR2 as SQIVND (reference sequence). With 2 bases clipped from V and 4 bases from J, the junction kept 7 bases outside the gene matches. Full variable domain (outside the CDR3, taken from reference TRBV19 and TRBJ1-2): DGGITQSPKYLFRKEGQNVTLSCEQNLNHDAMYWYRQDPGQGLRLIYYSQIVNDFQKGDIAEGYSVSREKKESFPLTVTSAQKNPTAFYLCASSIIDRDSYGYTFGSGTRLTVV.

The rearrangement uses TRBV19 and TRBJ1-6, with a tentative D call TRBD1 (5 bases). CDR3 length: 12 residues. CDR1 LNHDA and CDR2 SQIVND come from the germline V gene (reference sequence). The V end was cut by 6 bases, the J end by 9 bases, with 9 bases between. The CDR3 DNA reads TGTGCCAGTAGGTTAGGGACTTCACCCCTCCACTTT. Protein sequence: CASRLGTSPLHF.

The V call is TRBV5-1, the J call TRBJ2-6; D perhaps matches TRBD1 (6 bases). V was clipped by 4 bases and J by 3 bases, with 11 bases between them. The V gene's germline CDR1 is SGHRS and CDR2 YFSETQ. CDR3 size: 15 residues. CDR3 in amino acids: CASSVTGFGANVLTF. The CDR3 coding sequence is TGCGCCAGCAGCGTGACAGGTTTTGGGGCCAACGTCCTGACTTTC.

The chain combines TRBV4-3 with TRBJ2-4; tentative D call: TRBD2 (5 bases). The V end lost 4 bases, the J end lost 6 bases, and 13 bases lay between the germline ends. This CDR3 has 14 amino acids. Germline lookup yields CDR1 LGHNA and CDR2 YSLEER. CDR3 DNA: TGCGCCAGCAGCCGCGAGGGCCAACCAAACATTCAGTACTTC. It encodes CASSREGQPNIQYF.

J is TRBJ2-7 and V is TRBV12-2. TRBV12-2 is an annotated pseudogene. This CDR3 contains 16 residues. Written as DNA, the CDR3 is TGTGCAAGTCGCTTCCCCCCGGGACCGATCTTCTTGGAGCAGTACTTC. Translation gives CASRFPPGPIFLEQYF.

The CDR3 bases are TGTGCCAGCAGTTACCCCCTGGAAGGAGACGGCTACACCTTC. It codes for CASSYPLEGDGYTF. V usage is TRBV6-2 or TRBV6-3 and J usage is TRBJ1-2, with D unclear. Per germline, CDR1 MNHEY and CDR2 SVGEGT. This CDR3 is built from 14 residues. V lost 2 bases to trimming and J lost 8 bases, with 15 bases between them.